Described below is a single T cell receptor beta chain sequence and its context. Its matching antigen is unknown. These data originate in a study of cytomegalovirus exposure and HLA in healthy donors. Study-wide context: The platform used for the 120 validation repertoires matched that of the roughly 630 first-cohort repertoires, a later analysis reported. Study outcomes and limitations: Listed as cytomegalovirus-associated were 164 TCR beta chains.

Generated by immunoSEQ multiplex PCR, the TCRdb table keeps only in-frame clones and is missing some. The sample contains about 40,000 clones, over 85% of which appear only once. The CDR3 contains 17 residues. Germline CDR1 reads SGHAT; CDR2 reads FQNNGV. The junction had 9 bases not matched to a gene; V was cut back by 4 bases and J by 4 bases. The donors were members of the validation cohort comprising over a hundred subjects, separate from the roughly 640-subject first cohort. The chain joins TRBV11-2 to TRBJ2-7; TRBD2 aligns across 14 bases. Source material: PBMCs. The TCR was taken from a woman aged 18-29 years in good health and CMV-seronegative. CDR3 nucleotide sequence: TGTGCCAGCAGCTCAAACCACGGACTAGCGGGAGGTTACGAGCAGTACTTC. This codes for CASSSNHGLAGGYEQYF.